Below, 19 T cell receptor beta chains from the same sample are listed, as sequenced in a study of shared clonotypes between healthy human individuals. Assay: immunoSEQ multiplex PCR; the TCRdb copy retains only in-frame clones and omits some. The table lists around 1,000,000 clones, around three quarters of them singletons. The source material was memory CD4+ T cells from PBMCs. Subset reported: CD45RA-negative fraction. The receptor source for this set is a man aged 18 to 29 in good health. Some clones in this sample may be carry-over from other donors' samples.

The count of this clone is one. The rearrangement joins TRBV4-1 to TRBJ2-7; 11 bases fit TRBD2. The CDR3 totals 16 residues. After removal of 4 bases from V and 0 bases from J, the junction contained 5 bases not matched to a gene. CDR1 and CDR2 from the germline V gene are MGHRA and YSYEKL. The CDR3 loop reads CASSRQTSGNSYEQYF. CDR3 coding DNA: TGCGCCAGCAGCCGCCAGACTAGCGGGAACTCCTACGAGCAGTACTTC.

The gene calls are TRBV15 and TRBJ1-1, with unresolved D. The length of the CDR3 is 14 residues. The V gene lost 0 bases and the J gene lost 6 bases, with 11 bases spanning the gap. CDR1 is LNHNV and CDR2 is YYDKDF in the germline V gene (reference sequence). The DNA of the CDR3 is TGTGCCACCAGCAGAGATGGACTGAGTCCTGAAGCTTTCTTT. Translation: CATSRDGLSPEAFF.

The chain joins TRBV7-6 to TRBJ2-2; TRBD2 matches 8 bases. The V gene end was trimmed by 1 base and the J gene end by 1 base; junction bases not matched to a gene: 2. The CDR3 runs to 16 residues. Germline V gives CDR1 SGHVS, CDR2 FNYEAQ. The CDR3 sequence: CASSLELAVNTGELFF. The CDR3 region has the DNA TGTGCCAGCAGCTTAGAACTAGCGGTGAACACCGGGGAGCTGTTTTTT. Full variable domain (rest looked up from reference TRBV7-6 and TRBJ2-2): GAGVSQSPRYKVTKRGQDVALRCDPISGHVSLYWYRQALGQGPEFLTYFNYEAQQDKSGLPNDRFSAERPEGSISTLTIQRTEQRDSAMYRCASSLELAVNTGELFFGEGSRLTVL.

The V call is TRBV19, the J call TRBJ1-2, with 9 bases aligning to TRBD1. Germline V CDR1 and CDR2: LNHDA, SQIVND (reference sequence). The length of the CDR3 is 16 residues. The ends lost 9 bases at V and 4 bases at J; junction bases unmatched: 15. The CDR3 DNA follows: TGTGCCAGACCGTATAGGGGGGACAGGGAACGCTATGGCTACACCTTC. Its translation: CARPYRGDRERYGYTF.

This rearrangement joins TRBV2 to TRBJ2-7; D unclear. The germline CDR1 and CDR2 sequences are SNHLY and FYNNEI. CDR3 size: 11 residues. Trimming left V 8 bases short and J 5 bases short, with 10 bases between. Here the CDR3 DNA reads TGTGCCAGCTGCGTCGTTGACGAGCAGTACTTC. Translated: CASCVVDEQYF.

Only a few counts were recorded for this clone. The CDR3 reads CASQRNSNQPQHF. CDR3 bases: TGTGCCAGCCAACGTAATAGCAATCAGCCCCAGCATTTT. The chain is built from TRBV6-5 and TRBJ1-5; unclear D gene. Germline V lookup: CDR1 MNHEY, CDR2 SVGAGI. Trimming pared 8 bases from V and 0 bases from J, leaving 8 bases between. The CDR3 runs to 13 residues.

For this clone: Compared with germline, one end of the junction differs, possibly owing to a read error. The V and J genes are TRBV7-9 and TRBJ1-2; a possible D gene is TRBD1 (5 bases). The CDR3 covers 11 residues. Germline CDR1 SEHNR, CDR2 FQNEAQ (reference sequence). CDR3 residues: CASSPGLIFLF. DNA for the CDR3: TGTGCCAGCAGCCCGGGACTGATCTTCCTCTTC.

The chain recombines TRBV5-1 with TRBJ1-1; the match to TRBD1 covers 9 bases. Germline V gene sequence: CDR1 SGHRS, CDR2 YFSETQ. The V and J ends lost 4 bases and 5 bases, in that order; junction bases with no gene match: 9. The CDR3 has 15 residues. The CDR3 reads CASSRGTGMMTEAFF. DNA of the CDR3: TGCGCCAGCAGCCGGGGGACAGGGATGATGACTGAAGCTTTCTTT.

The rearrangement uses TRBV11-1 and TRBJ2-5, with TRBD2 matching over 13 bases. The J call may be wrong; the DNA end is better matched by TRBJ2-7. This CDR3 comprises 14 residues. The germline gives CDR1 SGHAT, CDR2 FQDESV (reference sequence). CDR3 in amino acids: CASSRGLAGNEQYF. CDR3 bases: TGTGCCAGCAGCAGGGGACTAGCGGGAAACGAGCAGTACTTC.

The J gene is TRBJ2-3, the V gene TRBV13, with D perhaps matching TRBD1 (5 bases). The CDR3 is 16 residues long. CDR1 and CDR2 (germline): PRHDT, FYEKMQ (reference sequence). Deletions cut 0 bases from V and 5 bases from J, with 15 bases between. The CDR3 DNA is TGTGCCAGCAGCTTAGGGGTTAGCCCCACAGGAGATACGCAGTATTTT. It is translated as CASSLGVSPTGDTQYF.

Regarding this clone: The sample carries other DNA sequences with the same CDR3. The V call is TRBV9, the J call TRBJ1-1; possibly TRBD1 for D (6 bases). The germline V and J ends were trimmed by 4 bases and 1 base, with 11 bases remaining between them. Germline V gene data show CDR1 as SGDLS and CDR2 as YYNGEE. The CDR3 consists of 14 residues. Here the CDR3 DNA reads TGTGCCAGCAGCCCCTCAGGGGCGAACACTGAAGCTTTCTTT. This encodes CASSPSGANTEAFF.

The chain employs TRBV11-1 and TRBJ2-1; 7 bases line up with TRBD2. Unmatched junction bases numbered 7, after V lost 5 bases and J lost 9 bases. CDR3 length: 13 amino acids. The V gene's germline CDR1 is SGHAT and CDR2 FQDESV (reference sequence). The CDR3 region is CASSPPTSVEQFF. As DNA, the CDR3 is TGTGCCAGCAGCCCCCCAACTAGCGTTGAGCAGTTCTTC.

This rearrangement joins TRBV18 to TRBJ2-5, with 7 bases lining up with TRBD1. The CDR3 is 15 amino acids. CDR1 is KGHSH, CDR2 LQKENI, per germline. V lost 2 bases, J lost 2 bases, and 5 bases stayed unmatched. The DNA of the CDR3 is TGTGCCAGCTCACCAAAGGGGGCGACACAAGAGACCCAGTACTTC. This encodes CASSPKGATQETQYF.

This clone has ten or more counts. V is TRBV7-6 and J is TRBJ2-2; 12 nucleotides line up with TRBD2. CDR1 is SGHVS, CDR2 FNYEAQ, per germline. The CDR3 extends over 16 amino acids. V gave up 5 bases and J gave up 3 bases; unmatched junction bases: 4. The CDR3 DNA sequence: TGTGCCAGCAGCCAACTAGCGGGAGGAGACACCGGGGAGCTGTTTTTT. Translated, it gives CASSQLAGGDTGELFF.

The J gene is TRBJ2-7, the V gene TRBV21-1; the table's D gene call, TRBD2, was not cross checked with the DNA. TRBV21-1 is assigned pseudogene status. CDR3 length: 16 amino acids. CDR3 in amino acids: CASLSGRAYWYYEQYF. CDR3 nucleotide sequence: TGTGCCAGCTTGAGCGGGAGGGCCTATTGGTACTACGAGCAGTACTTC.

The gene calls are TRBV28 and TRBJ2-4, with D hard to call. Germline V gene lookup returns CDR1 MDHEN and CDR2 SYDVKM. The CDR3 loop spans 15 amino acids. Trimming removed 2 bases at V and 0 bases at J, with 8 bases between. The CDR3 loop is CASSLTLAAKNIQYF. For the CDR3, the DNA is TGTGCCAGCAGTTTAACTCTCGCAGCCAAAAACATTCAGTACTTC.

A few counts support this clone. V usage is TRBV4-1 and J usage is TRBJ2-3; 10 nucleotides line up with TRBD2. The germline CDR1 and CDR2 sequences are MGHRA and YSYEKL. The CDR3 spans 17 residues. Unmatched junction bases numbered 7, after V lost 4 bases and J lost 0 bases. CDR3 region: CASSPRSSGSSTDTQYF. CDR3 coding DNA: TGCGCCAGCAGCCCACGCTCTAGCGGGAGTAGCACAGATACGCAGTATTTT.

V usage is TRBV6-5 and J usage is TRBJ1-3; no definite D call. Germline CDR1 reads MNHEY; CDR2 reads SVGAGI. The germline V and J ends were trimmed by 0 bases and 0 bases, with 9 bases remaining between them. The length of the CDR3 is 16 residues. CDR3 sequence: CASSYSRVNSGNTIYF. DNA of the CDR3: TGTGCCAGCAGTTACTCCCGAGTGAACTCTGGAAACACCATATATTTT.

The chain couples TRBV19 to TRBJ1-5; D not certain. V dropped 7 bases and J dropped 6 bases, with 13 bases sitting between them. The CDR3 is 13 residues long. CDR1 is LNHDA, CDR2 SQIVND, per germline (reference sequence). The CDR3 spells CASTPYGAQPQHF. CDR3 nucleotides: TGTGCCAGTACCCCGTACGGCGCTCAGCCCCAGCATTTT.